Below, 30 T cell receptor beta chains from the same sample are listed, as sequenced in a study of cytomegalovirus exposure and HLA in healthy donors (dated by TCRdb to the late 2010s). Libraries were constructed by the immunoSEQ multiplex PCR assay. The multiplex PCR relied on a mix of 60 forward primers for TCR Vbeta segments and 13 reverse primers for TCR Jbeta segments. TCRdb re-hosts the immuneACCESS table, in-frame sequences only. Its copies lack some clones; in the studies checked, an unresolved V gene accounts for under half of them, and the cause for the rest is not known. The sample table records fewer than 200,000 clones; over 75% of these occur just once. 2% to 2.5% of the sample is taken by the ten largest. Material for sequencing was PBMCs. These receptors were obtained from a male donor in good health and CMV-seronegative.

V and J are TRBV11-3 and TRBJ2-2, with a weak D call TRBD1 (6 bases). The germline V and J ends were trimmed by 4 bases and 6 bases, with 9 bases remaining between them. The V gene's germline CDR1 is SGHNT and CDR2 YENEEA. This CDR3 spans 13 amino acids. The CDR3 DNA follows: TGTGCCAGCAGCTCGCAGGGGCCCGGGGAGCTGTTTTTT. Protein product: CASSSQGPGELFF.

The chain has TRBV30 and TRBJ2-7, with D tentatively TRBD1 (5 bases). This CDR3 contains 12 residues. The germline gives CDR1 GTSNPN, CDR2 SVGIG (reference sequence). V lost 0 bases to trimming and J lost 4 bases, with 7 bases between them. The CDR3 DNA follows: TGTGCCTGGAGTGTGACAGAATACGAGCAGTACTTC. This codes for CAWSVTEYEQYF.

The chain is built from TRBV6-5 and TRBJ2-1, with 7 bases aligning to TRBD1. Germline CDR1 MNHEY, CDR2 SVGAGI. The CDR3 has 13 residues. V was pared by 7 bases and J by 6 bases, with 6 bases of the junction left unmatched. The CDR3 spells CASTPTGRNEQFF. The CDR3 nucleotides read TGTGCCAGCACCCCGACAGGGCGCAATGAGCAGTTCTTC.

The CDR3 loop reads CASSLNDRMINQPQHF. In DNA, the CDR3 is TGTGCCAGCTCACTAAATGACAGAATGATCAATCAGCCCCAGCATTTT. The chain links TRBV18 to TRBJ1-5, with TRBD1 as a possible D gene (5 bases). Looked up from germline, CDR1 is KGHSH and CDR2 is LQKENI. This CDR3 spans 16 amino acids. Trimming pared 4 bases from V and 3 bases from J, leaving 16 bases between.

The gene calls are TRBV19 and TRBJ2-5; D is unresolved. CDR3 length: 13 amino acids. Germline values: CDR1 LNHDA, CDR2 SQIVND (reference sequence). Trimming took 4 bases from V and 0 from J, leaving 6 bases between them. The CDR3 loop reads CASSTVYQETQYF. DNA for the CDR3: TGTGCCAGTAGTACGGTTTACCAAGAGACCCAGTACTTC.

The chain combines TRBV5-1 with TRBJ1-1; tentatively, D is TRBD1 (5 bases). V dropped 3 bases and J dropped 4 bases, with 16 bases sitting between them. Germline CDR1 SGHRS, CDR2 YFSETQ. This CDR3 comprises 15 residues. CDR3 sequence reads: CASSSNAGGGTEAFF. In DNA, the CDR3 is TGCGCCAGCAGCTCCAACGCGGGGGGGGGCACTGAAGCTTTCTTT.

The V and J genes are TRBV4-3 and TRBJ1-6; D remains ambiguous. The CDR3 covers 17 residues. Looked up from germline, CDR1 is LGHNA and CDR2 is YSLEER. Trimming stripped 0 bases from V and 1 base from J, with 10 bases between. The CDR3 DNA sequence: TGCGCCAGCAGCCAAGATTTTCAGGAATCCTATAATTCACCCCTCCACTTT. Encoded protein: CASSQDFQESYNSPLHF.

This chain links TRBV9 with TRBJ1-2; a weak D match, TRBD1 (6 bases). The CDR3 contains 15 residues. Trimming cost V 4 bases and J 8 bases, with 21 bases left between them. Germline V gene lookup returns CDR1 SGDLS and CDR2 YYNGEE. The CDR3 here is CASSPNIQWGGGYTF. The CDR3 bases are TGTGCCAGCAGCCCCAATATCCAATGGGGGGGCGGCTACACCTTC. Full variable domain (outside the CDR3, taken from reference TRBV9 and TRBJ1-2): DSGVTQTPKHLITATGQRVTLRCSPRSGDLSVYWYQQSLDQGLQFLIQYYNGEERAKGNILERFSAQQFPDLHSELNLSSLELGDSALYFCASSPNIQWGGGYTFGSGTRLTVV.

The chain is built from TRBV6-5 and TRBJ2-1; tentatively, D is TRBD2 (6 bases). Germline V gene lookup returns CDR1 MNHEY and CDR2 SVGAGI. V was clipped by 6 bases and J by 2 bases, with 14 bases between them. There are 15 residues in the CDR3. The CDR3 spells CASRTTSPTYNEQFF. CDR3 nucleotides: TGTGCCAGCAGGACTACTAGCCCCACCTACAATGAGCAGTTCTTC.

There are a few counts of this clone. The V and J genes are TRBV6-1 and TRBJ2-7; D may be TRBD2 (6 bases). Trimming cost V 2 bases and J 1 base, with 9 bases left between them. CDR1 and CDR2 (germline): MNHNS, SASEGT. The CDR3 has 14 residues. CDR3: CASSEWRVSYEQYF. The CDR3 bases are TGTGCCAGCAGTGAATGGAGGGTATCCTACGAGCAGTACTTC.

A single count supports this clone. This sequence joins TRBV7-2 and TRBJ2-7; 12 nucleotides align to TRBD1. V shed 0 bases, J shed 5 bases, and the junction held 5 bases outside the gene matches. Germline CDR1 is SGHTA and CDR2 is FQGNSA. The CDR3 sequence is 16 residues long. CDR3 loop: CASSLASGQGANEQYF. CDR3 bases: TGTGCCAGCAGCTTAGCGTCGGGACAGGGGGCTAACGAGCAGTACTTC.

Comments on this clone: Other DNA sequences in the sample encode the same CDR3. This sequence joins TRBV7-9 and TRBJ2-7; D is undetermined. Germline CDR1 is SEHNR and CDR2 is FQNEAQ (reference sequence). Between the trimmed V and J ends, which lost 5 bases and 4 bases, there was a span of 6 bases. The CDR3 has 11 residues. The CDR3, as DNA: TGTGCCAGCAGCCCAGGTTACGAGCAGTACTTC. The encoded protein is CASSPGYEQYF.

V and J are TRBV5-1 and TRBJ1-2, with 7 positions matching TRBD1. V was clipped by 0 bases and J by 6 bases; unmatched bases: 8. Germline loops: CDR1 SGHRS, CDR2 YFSETQ. This CDR3 is built from 15 residues. CDR3 sequence (DNA): TGCGCCAGCAGCTTGGTGGGACAGAAATCCGATGGCTACACCTTC. Amino acid sequence: CASSLVGQKSDGYTF. Based on the CDR3 plus reference TRBV5-1 and TRBJ1-2, the full variable domain is KAGVTQTPRYLIKTRGQQVTLSCSPISGHRSVSWYQQTPGQGLQFLFEYFSETQRNKGNFPGRFSGRQFSNSRSEMNVSTLELGDSALYLCASSLVGQKSDGYTFGSGTRLTVV.

The chain recombines TRBV6-5 with TRBJ1-5; D gene ambiguous. The germline CDR1 and CDR2 sequences are MNHEY and SVGAGI. CDR3 length equals 13 residues. Trimming took off 0 bases at V and 7 bases at J, with 7 bases between the two ends. The CDR3 loop reads CASSYSIAQPQHF. The CDR3 DNA follows: TGTGCCAGCAGTTACTCGATCGCGCAGCCCCAGCATTTT.

The chain recombines TRBV13 with TRBJ2-4, with 7 positions matching TRBD2. Germline values: CDR1 PRHDT, CDR2 FYEKMQ (reference sequence). Trimming at V came to 8 bases and at J to 4 bases, leaving 8 bases not matched to a gene. This CDR3 has 14 residues. The CDR3 nucleotides are TGTGCCAGCTCCCGGGGAGGGGTAAAAAACATTCAGTACTTC. As protein: CASSRGGVKNIQYF.

The rearrangement uses TRBV7-9 and TRBJ1-2, with TRBD1 matching over 7 bases. Germline values: CDR1 SEHNR, CDR2 FQNEAQ (reference sequence). V shed 4 bases and J 8 bases; nucleotides not matched to a gene: 19. The CDR3 covers 17 residues. The CDR3, as DNA: TGTGCCAGCAGCTCTAGTCTGCCGGGACAGCCAACGGAGGGCTACACCTTC. Its translation is CASSSSLPGQPTEGYTF.

J is TRBJ2-5 and V is TRBV5-1; 7 nucleotides match TRBD1. V lost 6 bases, J lost 4 bases, and 12 bases stayed unmatched. This CDR3 spans 15 amino acids. Germline values: CDR1 SGHRS, CDR2 YFSETQ. This chain's CDR3 is CASTDRSALGETQYF. CDR3 DNA: TGCGCCAGCACGGACAGGTCGGCTCTGGGAGAGACCCAGTACTTC.

CDR3 residues: CASSPTGDNQPQHF. In DNA form, the CDR3 reads TGTGCCAGCAGCCCGACAGGAGACAATCAGCCCCAGCATTTT. This rearrangement joins TRBV11-2 to TRBJ1-5; the D gene is possibly TRBD1 (6 bases). The CDR3 contains 14 residues. Trimming cost V 5 bases and J 3 bases, with 11 bases left between them. In germline, CDR1 is SGHAT, CDR2 FQNNGV.

The chain couples TRBV6-5 to TRBJ2-1; D is possibly TRBD1 (5 bases). The V gene lost 6 bases and the J gene lost 9 bases, with 9 bases spanning the gap. Looked up from germline, CDR1 is MNHEY and CDR2 is SVGAGI. The CDR3 has 11 amino acids. Here the CDR3 DNA reads TGTGCCAGCAGCCAGGGCCGTGAGCAGTTCTTC. Residues: CASSQGREQFF.

The rearrangement joins TRBV7-2 to TRBJ2-1, with TRBD2 matching over 11 bases. CDR3 length: 16 residues. Unmatched junction bases numbered 4, after V lost 6 bases and J lost 0 bases. Germline CDR1 reads SGHTA; CDR2 reads FQGNSA. CDR3 DNA sequence: TGTGCCAGCAGACCTACTAGCGGGGGCTCCTACAATGAGCAGTTCTTC. Translation: CASRPTSGGSYNEQFF.

The V and J genes are TRBV30 and TRBJ2-2; no clear D gene. Looked up from germline, CDR1 is GTSNPN and CDR2 is SVGIG (reference sequence). This CDR3 region has 16 residues. Deletions cut 0 bases from V and 2 bases from J, with 13 bases between. The chain's CDR3 is CAWSVLFQTNTGELFF. The CDR3 DNA follows: TGTGCCTGGAGTGTACTATTTCAGACCAACACCGGGGAGCTGTTTTTT.

The chain uses TRBV5-1 and TRBJ1-2; D might be TRBD1 (6 bases). V lost 0 bases, J lost 7 bases, and 10 bases lay in between. Germline CDR1 and CDR2: SGHRS and YFSETQ. The CDR3 has 13 amino acids. In nucleotides, the CDR3 is TGCGCCAGCAGCTTGGGGCAGGGGCTTGGCTACACCTTC. Protein sequence: CASSLGQGLGYTF.

V gene TRBV5-1 combines with J gene TRBJ2-1; the D gene is possibly TRBD2 (6 bases). Germline-derived CDR1 and CDR2 are SGHRS and YFSETQ. This CDR3 has 14 residues. The germline V and J ends were trimmed by 3 bases and 6 bases, with 13 bases remaining between them. The CDR3 coding sequence is TGCGCCAGCAGCTCGGCCGGGGGTTCCAATGAGCAGTTCTTC. Encoded protein: CASSSAGGSNEQFF.

This CDR3 is CASSPWRTNYGYTF. The CDR3 region has the DNA TGTGCCAGCTCACCGTGGAGGACTAACTATGGCTACACCTTC. This chain joins TRBV18 and TRBJ1-2; D is undetermined. V gave up 3 bases and J gave up 0 bases, with 8 bases separating them. The CDR3 consists of 14 residues. CDR1 is KGHSH and CDR2 is LQKENI in the germline V gene.

The genes are TRBV19 and TRBJ1-2; tentative D call: TRBD1 (5 bases). Germline CDR1 LNHDA, CDR2 SQIVND (reference sequence). The germline V and J ends were trimmed by 4 bases and 2 bases, with 17 bases remaining between them. The CDR3 is made up of 16 amino acids. The CDR3 DNA sequence: TGTGCCAGTAGTAACCCCCGACAGTTTTGGAACTATGGCTACACCTTC. Translated, it gives CASSNPRQFWNYGYTF.

The J gene is TRBJ1-4, the V gene TRBV30, with TRBD1 identical over 7 bases. The CDR3 sequence is 12 residues long. CDR1 is GTSNPN and CDR2 is SVGIG in the germline V gene (reference sequence). The ends lost 4 bases at V and 7 bases at J; junction bases unmatched: 3. CDR3 residues: CAWTQGSEKLFF. CDR3 nucleotides: TGTGCCTGGACACAGGGGTCTGAAAAACTGTTTTTT. The full variable domain, rest sourced from reference TRBV30 and TRBJ1-4, is SQTIHQWPATLVQPVGSPLSLECTVEGTSNPNLYWYRQAAGRGLQLLFYSVGIGQISSEVPQNLSASRPQDRQFILSSKKLLLSDSGFYLCAWTQGSEKLFFGSGTQLSVL.

This chain joins TRBV29-1 and TRBJ1-6; 11 bases are a match to TRBD1. After removal of 5 bases from V and 6 bases from J, the junction contained 3 bases not matched to a gene. Per germline, CDR1 SQVTM and CDR2 ANQGSEA. CDR3 size: 14 residues. The CDR3 DNA sequence: TGCAGCGTTCGGACAGGGGGCGGTAATTCACCCCTCCACTTT. It encodes CSVRTGGGNSPLHF.

This chain connects TRBV5-4 to TRBJ2-5, with D maybe TRBD2 (6 bases). This CDR3 comprises 15 residues. Germline V gives CDR1 SGHNT, CDR2 YYREEE (reference sequence). Trimming took 3 bases from V and 7 from J, leaving 19 bases between them. CDR3 protein: CASSSSGVGGRTQYF. CDR3 DNA: TGTGCCAGCAGCTCGTCCGGCGTCGGGGGACGGACCCAGTACTTC.

The genes are TRBV6-5 and TRBJ1-2; unclear D gene. From germline, CDR1 is MNHEY and CDR2 SVGAGI. Trimming left V 6 bases short and J 2 bases short, with 10 bases between. The CDR3 has 13 amino acids. This CDR3 reads CASRSTINYGYTF. In DNA form, the CDR3 reads TGTGCCAGCAGGTCGACAATAAACTATGGCTACACCTTC.

This sequence joins TRBV10-3 and TRBJ2-7; 9 bases line up with TRBD1. The CDR3 consists of 16 residues. Germline CDR1 reads ENHRY; CDR2 reads SYGVKD. The V and J ends lost 3 bases and 3 bases, in that order; junction bases with no gene match: 9. The CDR3 DNA follows: TGTGCCATCAGTGATGAAGGACAGGGGAGTCTCTACGAGCAGTACTTC. It codes for CAISDEGQGSLYEQYF.